Reported below is one T cell receptor beta chain. The sample originates from a study of control samples from healthy donors and cancer patients. Germline lookup yields CDR1 MNHEY and CDR2 SVGAGI. Trimming stripped 0 bases from V and 2 bases from J, with 5 bases between. This CDR3 region has 15 residues. Sequencing used immunoSEQ multiplex PCR; TCRdb keeps in-frame clones, though not all of them. The table has over 150,000 clones, 90% to 95% seen once; the top ten hold around 6.2%. The J gene is TRBJ1-6, the V gene TRBV6-5; D ambiguous. The sample was blood. This receptor was taken from a man aged 35 to 55 in good health. The CDR3 loop is CASSYSGPYNSPLHF. CDR3 nucleotides: TGTGCCAGCAGTTACTCGGGCCCCTATAATTCACCCCTCCACTTT.